This TCR beta chain was captured in a study of blood T cell repertoires in COVID-19. Study-level information: Spain, Italy and the United States supplied samples that represented acute and convalescent COVID-19. The analysed material was cDNA or gDNA that came from T cells, B-cell-depleted T cells, or PBMCs.

The ends were cut back, 1 base at V and 4 bases at J, with 14 bases in the middle. The CDR3 length is 15 residues. Germline V gives CDR1 SGHKS, CDR2 YYEKEE (reference sequence). Original analysis: Researchers report that nucleated cell counts were estimated from reference gene primer amplification. Some clones are missing from TCRdb's copy, which holds only in-frame ones; the method was immunoSEQ multiplex PCR. D and trimming come from the DNA, and the V and J calls and clone size come from that table. The data contain 80,000 or so clones, 86% of them singletons. The sequence derives from an older woman with acute or convalescent COVID-19. What was sequenced was peripheral blood. The chain recombines TRBV5-5 with TRBJ1-2; D gene ambiguous. The CDR3 region has the DNA TGTGCCAGCAGCTTGACATCCGATTCAGGCTATGGCTACACCTTC. As protein: CASSLTSDSGYGYTF. Filled out from reference TRBV5-5 and TRBJ1-2, the complete variable domain reads DAGVTQSPTHLIKTRGQQVTLRCSPISGHKSVSWYQQVLGQGPQFIFQYYEKEERGRGNFPDRFSARQFPNYSSELNVNALLLGDSALYLCASSLTSDSGYGYTFGSGTRLTVV.